These 21 T cell receptor beta chains share one sample of origin, sequenced in a study of shared clonotypes between healthy human individuals. TCRdb keeps only in-frame clones here, not all; method: immunoSEQ multiplex PCR. Here the sample spans around 990,000 clones, about 80% being singletons. Specimen: memory CD4+ T cells from PBMCs. The subset denotes: CD45RA-negative fraction. Every receptor here comes from a man aged 18-30 years in good health. Some clones in this sample may be carry-over from other donors' samples.

The V gene is TRBV7-3, the J gene TRBJ2-2, with TRBD2 as a possible D gene (5 bases). CDR1 is SGHTA and CDR2 is FQGTGA in the germline V gene. The V gene lost 5 bases and the J gene lost 2 bases, with 12 bases spanning the gap. This CDR3 is 15 amino acids long. The CDR3 region has the DNA TGTGCCAGCAGCGACGATGGAGGAAACACCGGGGAGCTGTTTTTT. Translated, it gives CASSDDGGNTGELFF.

The chain joins TRBV7-9 to TRBJ1-5, with a possible D match to TRBD1 (6 bases). The CDR3 has 14 residues. Trimming cost V 5 bases and J 7 bases, with 15 bases left between them. Germline CDR1 SEHNR, CDR2 FQNEAQ (reference sequence). This CDR3 reads CASSPGGGGQPQHF. CDR3 nucleotide sequence: TGTGCCAGCAGCCCCGGAGGGGGGGGGCAGCCCCAGCATTTT.

This clone was counted only a few times. CDR3 sequence (DNA): TGTGCCATCAGTGAGGGGACAGGGCGGGAAAAACTGTTTTTT. Translating it yields CAISEGTGREKLFF. The gene calls are TRBV10-3 and TRBJ1-4; 9 bases agree with TRBD1. Germline V gene lookup returns CDR1 ENHRY and CDR2 SYGVKD. This CDR3 comprises 14 residues. J lost 8 bases, V lost 2 bases, and 3 bases had no gene match.

This clone has only one observation. DNA of the CDR3: TGCGCCAGCAGCCAACAACCGTTGGCGGGAGGTAACACAGATACGCAGTATTTT. This gives the protein CASSQQPLAGGNTDTQYF. The genes are TRBV4-1 and TRBJ2-3, with 8 bases identical to TRBD2. Germline CDR1 MGHRA, CDR2 YSYEKL. The CDR3 covers 18 residues. V shed 2 bases, J shed 2 bases, and the junction held 12 bases outside the gene matches.

The genes are TRBV18 and TRBJ2-5; a weak D match, TRBD2 (6 bases). CDR3 length equals 12 residues. Trimming shortened V by 6 bases and J by 5 bases, and 10 bases separated the two germline ends. Germline loops: CDR1 KGHSH, CDR2 LQKENI. CDR3 nucleotide sequence: TGTGCCAGCTCGCCGGGAGCTGAGACCCAGTACTTC. Amino acid sequence: CASSPGAETQYF.

Notes on this clone: A single base is all that separates this from a far larger clone, so a read error is likely. The sample has other DNA sequences that encode this CDR3 too. This sequence joins TRBV2 and TRBJ2-5; no clear D gene. V lost 3 bases to trimming and J lost 5 bases, with 1 base between them. CDR3 length: 10 amino acids. CDR1 is SNHLY, CDR2 FYNNEI, per germline. CDR3 sequence: CASSEETQYF. The CDR3 DNA is TGTGCCAGCAGTGAGGAGACCCAGTACTTC.

This clone was detected only a few times. The chain joins TRBV6-5 to TRBJ1-4; a possible D gene is TRBD1 (6 bases). V was pared by 0 bases and J by 8 bases, with 13 bases between. This CDR3 region has 15 residues. Germline CDR1 MNHEY, CDR2 SVGAGI. The CDR3 DNA reads TGTGCCAGCAGTTACTCGAGAGGGGGAGGAGAAAAACTGTTTTTT. It encodes CASSYSRGGGEKLFF.

This chain connects TRBV5-1 to TRBJ2-5; 10 bases line up with TRBD2. The CDR3 spans 15 residues. From germline, CDR1 is SGHRS and CDR2 YFSETQ. After removal of 2 bases from V and 3 bases from J, the junction contained 4 bases not matched to a gene. The CDR3 region has the DNA TGCGCCAGCAGCTTCGGACTAGCGGATAAAGAGACCCAGTACTTC. Residues: CASSFGLADKETQYF.

V and J are TRBV28 and TRBJ1-4; 7 bases are a match to TRBD1. The CDR3 is made up of 15 amino acids. Germline V gene sequence: CDR1 MDHEN, CDR2 SYDVKM. V was clipped by 5 bases and J by 7 bases; unmatched bases: 10. The CDR3 loop is CASSDYQGGSEKLFF. The DNA for the CDR3 is TGTGCCAGCAGTGACTATCAGGGGGGGAGTGAAAAACTGTTTTTT.

The chain links TRBV6-4 to TRBJ2-7; 8 bases map to TRBD2. The germline V gene has CDR1 MRHNA and CDR2 SNTAGT. The CDR3 extends over 15 amino acids. The J segment lost 3 bases and the V segment lost 6 bases, leaving 10 bases of the junction unmatched. The CDR3 DNA reads as TGTGCCAGCAGCACGACTAGCGCTACATACTACGAGCAGTACTTC. It translates to CASSTTSATYYEQYF.

The chain uses TRBV4-1 and TRBJ1-5, with a weak D call TRBD1 (5 bases). Per the germline V gene, CDR1 is MGHRA and CDR2 is YSYEKL. This CDR3 is 16 amino acids long. The V end was cut by 4 bases, the J end by 1 base, with 14 bases between. The CDR3 loop reads CASSRGEGMSNQPQHF. For the CDR3, the DNA is TGCGCCAGCAGCCGGGGGGAGGGGATGAGCAATCAGCCCCAGCATTTT.

The chain joins TRBV5-5 to TRBJ2-5, with 10 bases that match TRBD1. This CDR3 comprises 17 residues. The germline V gene has CDR1 SGHKS and CDR2 YYEKEE (reference sequence). The junction had 14 bases not matched to a gene; V was cut back by 5 bases and J by 4 bases. In DNA, the CDR3 is TGTGCCAGCAGACCCGGGGACAGGGGTTCGGTGGGAGAGACCCAGTACTTC. Translated: CASRPGDRGSVGETQYF.

The gene calls are TRBV5-1 and TRBJ2-5; 10 nucleotides agree with TRBD1. This CDR3 is built from 15 residues. Germline V gene data show CDR1 as SGHRS and CDR2 as YFSETQ. Trimming removed 3 bases from V and 7 bases from J; junction bases left unmatched: 9. The DNA of the CDR3 is TGCGCCAGCAGCTGGCGACAGGGGGCAGAGGGGACCCAGTACTTC. Residues: CASSWRQGAEGTQYF. Supplemented by reference TRBV5-1 and TRBJ2-5, the full variable domain reads KAGVTQTPRYLIKTRGQQVTLSCSPISGHRSVSWYQQTPGQGLQFLFEYFSETQRNKGNFPGRFSGRQFSNSRSEMNVSTLELGDSALYLCASSWRQGAEGTQYFGPGTRLLVL.

This clone was seen a handful of times. The chain recombines TRBV16 with TRBJ2-6; no reliable D call. CDR3 size: 16 residues. CDR1 and CDR2 (germline): KGHSY, FQNENV. The V end lost 4 bases, the J end lost 4 bases, and 14 bases lay between the germline ends. CDR3 in amino acids: CASSLLRSTGANVLTF. As DNA, the CDR3 is TGTGCCAGCAGCCTTCTGAGGTCAACGGGGGCCAACGTCCTGACTTTC.

This chain links TRBV4-2 with TRBJ1-2; no reliable D call. Trimming removed 4 bases from V and 1 base from J, with 16 bases in between. The CDR3 sequence is 16 residues long. Germline V gene data show CDR1 as LGHNA and CDR2 as YNFKEQ. The CDR3 loop reads CASSLAGVAVNYGYTF. CDR3 nucleotides: TGTGCCAGCAGCCTAGCCGGAGTCGCGGTTAACTATGGCTACACCTTC.

The chain is built from TRBV12-5 and TRBJ2-1; 11 nucleotides align to TRBD2. The CDR3 runs 14 residues. Germline CDR1 LGHNT, CDR2 FRNRAP. V lost 8 bases, J lost 2 bases, and 2 bases stayed unmatched. CDR3 DNA sequence: TGTGCTAGTAAACTAGCGGGAGCCTACAATGAGCAGTTCTTC. Translation gives CASKLAGAYNEQFF. The whole variable domain, remainder taken from reference TRBV12-5 and TRBJ2-1, is DARVTQTPRHKVTEMGQEVTMRCQPILGHNTVFWYRQTMMQGLELLAYFRNRAPLDDSGMPKDRFSAEMPDATLATLKIQPSEPRDSAVYFCASKLAGAYNEQFFGPGTRLTVL.

The gene calls are TRBV7-3 and TRBJ1-2; D ambiguous. The CDR3 is 13 amino acids. The V gene's germline CDR1 is SGHTA and CDR2 FQGTGA. V was clipped by 3 bases and J by 2 bases, with 7 bases between them. The CDR3 loop is CASSFPGNYGYTF. The DNA for the CDR3 is TGTGCCAGCAGCTTCCCCGGGAACTATGGCTACACCTTC.

This chain uses TRBV9 with TRBJ2-3; D possibly corresponds to TRBD1 (7 bases). The CDR3 runs 15 residues. V gave up 6 bases and J gave up 0 bases, with 14 bases separating them. From germline, CDR1 is SGDLS and CDR2 YYNGEE. CDR3 coding DNA: TGTGCCAGCACTCAGGGGGGATACAGCACAGATACGCAGTATTTT. The encoded protein is CASTQGGYSTDTQYF.

The chain recombines TRBV7-2 with TRBJ2-5; a possible D gene is TRBD2 (5 bases). V was clipped by 6 bases and J by 1 base, with 15 bases between them. The V gene's germline CDR1 is SGHTA and CDR2 FQGNSA. This CDR3 contains 15 residues. The CDR3 region has the DNA TGTGCCAGCAGGGGAATGCGGACTCCCCAAGAGACCCAGTACTTC. Translating gives CASRGMRTPQETQYF. The full variable domain, in which reference TRBV7-2 and TRBJ2-5 provide the parts outside the CDR3, is GAGVSQSPSNKVTEKGKDVELRCDPISGHTALYWYRQSLGQGLEFLIYFQGNSAPDKSGLPSDRFSAERTGGSVSTLTIQRTQQEDSAVYLCASRGMRTPQETQYFGPGTRLLVL.

The chain recombines TRBV14 with TRBJ2-7; the match to TRBD1 covers 9 bases. The V segment lost 0 bases and the J segment 6 bases; nucleotides outside the gene matches: 9. CDR3 length: 16 residues. From germline, CDR1 is SGHDN and CDR2 FVKESK. CDR3 nucleotides: TGTGCCAGCAGCCAAGAATCTTGGACAGGGGTAACCGAGCAGTACTTC. It specifies CASSQESWTGVTEQYF.

This rearrangement joins TRBV7-9 to TRBJ2-1; TRBD2 agrees at 9 bases. There are 16 residues in the CDR3. Germline loops: CDR1 SEHNR, CDR2 FQNEAQ (reference sequence). With V trimmed by 5 bases and J by 5 bases, 10 bases remained unmatched. CDR3 DNA: TGTGCCAGCAGCCCCTGGAGCGGGAGGACCCACAATGAGCAGTTCTTC. Translating gives CASSPWSGRTHNEQFF.